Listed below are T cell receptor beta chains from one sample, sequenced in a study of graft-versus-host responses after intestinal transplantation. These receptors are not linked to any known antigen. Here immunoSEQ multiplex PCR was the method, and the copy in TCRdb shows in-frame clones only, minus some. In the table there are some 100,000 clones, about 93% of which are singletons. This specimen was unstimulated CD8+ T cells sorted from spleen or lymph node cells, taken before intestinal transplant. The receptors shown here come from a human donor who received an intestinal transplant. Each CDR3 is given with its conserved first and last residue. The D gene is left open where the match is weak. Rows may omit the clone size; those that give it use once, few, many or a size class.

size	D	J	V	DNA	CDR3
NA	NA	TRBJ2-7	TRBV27	TGTGCCAGCAGTTCCGCCGGACGACAGTACCCCTACGAGCAGTACTTC	CASSSAGRQYPYEQYF
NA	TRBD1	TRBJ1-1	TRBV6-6	TGTGCCAGCAGCCACGGGACAGGGGCTGAAGCTTTCTTT	CASSHGTGAEAFF
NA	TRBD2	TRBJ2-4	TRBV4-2	TGTGCCAGCAGCCCAACTAGCGGGAGTTGCAAAAACATTCAGTACTTC	CASSPTSGSCKNIQYF
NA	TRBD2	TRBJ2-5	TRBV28	TGTGCCAGCAGTTTACGGACTAGCGGGATAGAGACCCAGTACTTC	CASSLRTSGIETQYF
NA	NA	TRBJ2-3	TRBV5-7	TGTGCCAGCAGCTCAACACCAGACACAGATACGCAGTATTTT	CASSSTPDTDTQYF
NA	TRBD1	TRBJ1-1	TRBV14	TGTGCCAGCAGCTTGACAGGGGGCAGTGAAGCTTTCTTT	CASSLTGGSEAFF
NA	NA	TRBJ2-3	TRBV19	TGTGCCAGTAGTAAGGGGGAAGATACGCAGTATTTT	CASSKGEDTQYF
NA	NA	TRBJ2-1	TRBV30	TGTGCCTGGAGTGTCGGCAATGAGCAGTTCTTC	CAWSVGNEQFF
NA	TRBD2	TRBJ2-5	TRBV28	TGTGCCAGCAGCACGGGGACTAGTAGTTACCAAGAGACCCAGTACTTC	CASSTGTSSYQETQYF
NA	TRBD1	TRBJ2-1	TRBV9	TGTGCCAGCAGCGCCGTCGAGGGGGCTTATGAGCAGTTCTTC	CASSAVEGAYEQFF
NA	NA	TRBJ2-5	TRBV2	TGTGCCAGCAGTGAAACAGGAGGACAGATACAAGAGACCCAGTACTTC	CASSETGGQIQETQYF
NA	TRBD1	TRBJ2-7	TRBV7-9	TGTGCCAGCATATCAGGGGACAGCTACGAGCAGTACTTC	CASISGDSYEQYF
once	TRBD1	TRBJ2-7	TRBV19	TGTGCCAGTAGTGCCGGGACAGACTACGAGCAGTACTTC	CASSAGTDYEQYF
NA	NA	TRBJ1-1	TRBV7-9	TGTGCCAGCAGCTTAGACGGGACTCGCTGGCGGAACACTGAAGCTTTCTTT	CASSLDGTRWRNTEAFF
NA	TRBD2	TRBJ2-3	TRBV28	TGTGCCAGCAGTTCGGGGACTAGCGGATACCATCTTGGGCAGTATTTT	CASSSGTSGYHLGQYF
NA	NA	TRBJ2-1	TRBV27	TGTGCCAGCAGTTGGCAACCTCCCGACTCCTACAATGAGCAGTTCTTC	CASSWQPPDSYNEQFF
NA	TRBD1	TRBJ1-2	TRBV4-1	TGCGCCAGCAGCCGCTCAGGGGGCAAGTATGGCTACACCTTC	CASSRSGGKYGYTF
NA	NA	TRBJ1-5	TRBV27	TGTGCCAGCGGGTGGGGCGTTAATCAGCCCCAGCATTTT	CASGWGVNQPQHF
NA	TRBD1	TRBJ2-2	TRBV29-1	TGCAGCGTTATGGACAGGTTTGGTGGGGAGCTGTTTTTC	CSVMDRFGGELFF
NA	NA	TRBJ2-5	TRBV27	TGTGCCAGCAGTTTATCCCACGACCTAATGGAGACCCAGTACTTC	CASSLSHDLMETQYF
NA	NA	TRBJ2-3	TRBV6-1	TGTGCCAGCCTTGACGTAAATACGCAGTATTTT	CASLDVNTQYF
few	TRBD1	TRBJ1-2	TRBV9	TGTGCCAGCAGCCTAACAACAGGGGGCGAAAACTATGGCTACACCTTC	CASSLTTGGENYGYTF
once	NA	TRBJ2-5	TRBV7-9	TGTGCCAGCAGCTTAGTTGGGACCCAAGAGACCCAGTACTTC	CASSLVGTQETQYF
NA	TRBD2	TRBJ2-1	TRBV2	TGTGCCAGCAGTGTCCGACTAGCGGGAAACTATGAGCAGTTCTTC	CASSVRLAGNYEQFF
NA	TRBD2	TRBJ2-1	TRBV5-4	TGTGCCAGCAACACACTGACTAGCGGGAACACCTACAATGAGCAGTTCTTC	CASNTLTSGNTYNEQFF